The present T cell receptor beta chain was sequenced within a study of blood T cell repertoires in COVID-19. The repertoire was sequenced with immunoSEQ multiplex PCR; TCRdb's copy has only in-frame clones and lacks some. Altogether some 120,000 clones are present, 70% to 80% being singletons, with the ten largest covering 6.5% to 9%. The CDR3 runs to 14 residues. Trimming at V came to 5 bases and at J to 8 bases, leaving 1 base not matched to a gene. The germline V gene encodes CDR1 MNHEY and CDR2 SVGAGI. Sequencing was performed on peripheral blood. The receptor's source is a human donor in a cohort sampled during active COVID-19. The gene calls are TRBV6-5 and TRBJ2-1; 15 bases match TRBD2. CDR3 sequence reads: CASSRTSGRDEQFF. In DNA form, the CDR3 reads TGTGCCAGCAGTCGGACTAGCGGGAGGGATGAGCAGTTCTTC.